This T cell receptor (beta chain) is drawn from a study of blood T cell repertoires in COVID-19. Across the study: Sources were T cells, B-cell-depleted T cells, or PBMCs; the material itself was cDNA or gDNA.

The sample holds one count of this clone. V was trimmed by 0 bases and J by 6 bases, leaving 15 bases between them. Germline CDR1 reads MGHRA; CDR2 reads YSYEKL. The CDR3 sequence is 15 residues long. Original processing methods: Reference gene primer amplification gave nucleated cell count estimates. TCRdb keeps only in-frame clones here, not all; method: immunoSEQ multiplex PCR. Clone size and the V and J calls come from that table; the DNA yielded D and trimming. This table has some 87,000 clones, approximately 87% appearing once. The sample was peripheral blood. This receptor was obtained from a human donor in a cohort sampled during active COVID-19. This rearrangement joins TRBV4-1 to TRBJ2-7, with D possibly matching TRBD1 (5 bases). This CDR3 is CASSQELGRGGEQYF. Written as DNA, the CDR3 is TGCGCCAGCAGCCAAGAACTGGGAAGGGGCGGCGAGCAGTACTTC.